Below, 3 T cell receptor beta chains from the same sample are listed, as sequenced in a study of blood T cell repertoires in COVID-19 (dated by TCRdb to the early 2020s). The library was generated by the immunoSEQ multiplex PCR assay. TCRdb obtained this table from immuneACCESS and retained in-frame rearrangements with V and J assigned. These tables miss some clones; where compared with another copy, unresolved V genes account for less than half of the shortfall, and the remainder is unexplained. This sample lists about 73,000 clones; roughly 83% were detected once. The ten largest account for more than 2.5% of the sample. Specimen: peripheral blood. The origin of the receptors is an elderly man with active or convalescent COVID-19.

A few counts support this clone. This CDR3 reads CASSPGFERGYNEQFF. Here the CDR3 DNA reads TGTGCCAGCTCACCGGGCTTCGAGCGGGGGTACAATGAGCAGTTCTTC. This chain connects TRBV18 to TRBJ2-1; the match to TRBD2 covers 8 bases. Per the germline V gene, CDR1 is KGHSH and CDR2 is LQKENI. Trimming at V came to 3 bases and at J to 4 bases, leaving 8 bases not matched to a gene. The CDR3 is made up of 16 amino acids.

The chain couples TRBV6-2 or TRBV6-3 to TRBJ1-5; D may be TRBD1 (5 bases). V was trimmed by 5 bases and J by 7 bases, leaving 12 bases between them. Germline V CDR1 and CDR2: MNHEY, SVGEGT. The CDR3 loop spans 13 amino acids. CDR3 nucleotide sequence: TGTGCCAGCAGTGGGGCGGCGTTGCAGCCCCAGCATTTT. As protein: CASSGAALQPQHF.

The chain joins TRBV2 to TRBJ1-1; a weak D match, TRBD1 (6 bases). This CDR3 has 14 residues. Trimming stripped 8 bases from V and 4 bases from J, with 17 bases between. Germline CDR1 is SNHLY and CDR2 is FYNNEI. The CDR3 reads CASGFGGRATEAFF. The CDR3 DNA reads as TGTGCCAGCGGGTTCGGGGGGCGCGCCACTGAAGCTTTCTTT.